These 21 T cell receptor beta chains originate from one sample sequenced in a study of shared clonotypes between healthy human individuals. The assay was immunoSEQ multiplex PCR, and TCRdb's table has in-frame clones only and misses some. The table shows 600,000 to 800,000 clones, with around 77% occurring only once. Sequencing was carried out using memory CD4+ T cells sorted from blood. Subset reported: CD45RA-negative fraction. These receptors came from a woman aged 25 to 39 in good health.

The gene calls are TRBV29-1 and TRBJ2-3, with 9 nucleotides matching TRBD2. The CDR3 sequence is 14 residues long. After removal of 4 bases from V and 4 bases from J, the junction contained 6 bases not matched to a gene. Germline assignment: CDR1 SQVTM and CDR2 ANQGSEA. The CDR3 is CSVVLSGRADTQYF. The CDR3, as DNA: TGCAGCGTTGTTCTTAGCGGGAGAGCAGATACGCAGTATTTT.

The chain has TRBV6-5 and TRBJ1-2, with 7 bases identical to TRBD1. This CDR3 is built from 12 residues. V shed 5 bases and J 6 bases; nucleotides not matched to a gene: 3. Looked up from germline, CDR1 is MNHEY and CDR2 is SVGAGI. In nucleotides, the CDR3 is TGTGCCAGCAGTGAACAGGGGAATGGCTACACCTTC. It yields the protein CASSEQGNGYTF.

The CDR3: CASSKNLAGGGYNEQFF. CDR3 DNA: TGCGCCAGCAGCAAAAATCTAGCGGGAGGTGGCTACAATGAGCAGTTCTTC. V usage is TRBV5-1 and J usage is TRBJ2-1, with TRBD2 identical over 11 bases. CDR3 length equals 17 residues. Germline CDR1 and CDR2: SGHRS and YFSETQ. The trim removed 4 bases at V and 3 bases at J, leaving 9 bases unmatched.

This clone was counted at least ten times. V and J are TRBV29-1 and TRBJ1-4; D is unresolved. Trimming took off 7 bases at V and 5 bases at J, with 11 bases between the two ends. This CDR3 region has 12 residues. The germline V gene has CDR1 SQVTM and CDR2 ANQGSEA. CDR3 nucleotide sequence: TGCAGCGGCGGGCAGCCGAATGAAAAACTGTTTTTT. Protein sequence: CSGGQPNEKLFF.

This clone was recorded once. The same CDR3 also results from other DNA sequences found in this sample. The chain carries TRBV29-1 and TRBJ2-7; D may correspond to TRBD1 or TRBD2 (5 bases each). Germline CDR1 SQVTM, CDR2 ANQGSEA. The V and J ends lost 7 bases and 1 base respectively, with 14 bases between them. CDR3 length: 13 residues. The CDR3, as DNA: TGCAGCGCCCTAGCTACAGGATCCTACGAGCAGTACTTC. It codes for CSALATGSYEQYF.

The rearrangement joins TRBV18 to TRBJ2-7; 8 positions agree with TRBD1. CDR1 and CDR2 (germline): KGHSH, LQKENI. CDR3 length: 15 residues. With V trimmed by 5 bases and J by 3 bases, 9 bases remained unmatched. The DNA of the CDR3 is TGTGCCAGCTCAGGGCTTCAGGGGGCCTACTACGAGCAGTACTTC. Translated: CASSGLQGAYYEQYF.

The chain combines TRBV7-7 with TRBJ2-1; TRBD2 aligns across 7 bases. V shed 5 bases, J shed 1 base, and the junction held 14 bases outside the gene matches. The germline V gene encodes CDR1 SSHAT and CDR2 FNYEAQ (reference sequence). CDR3 length equals 18 residues. CDR3 sequence: CASSPGREKVKSYNEQFF. DNA of the CDR3: TGTGCCAGCAGCCCTGGGAGGGAAAAGGTAAAATCCTACAATGAGCAGTTCTTC.

J is TRBJ1-4 and V is TRBV11-2, with D maybe TRBD1 (5 bases). Per the germline V gene, CDR1 is SGHAT and CDR2 is FQNNGV. Trimming took off 2 bases at V and 5 bases at J, with 18 bases between the two ends. This CDR3 has 17 residues. The CDR3 is CASSLYPVGPSNEKLFF. The CDR3 coding sequence is TGTGCCAGCAGCTTATATCCGGTGGGGCCGAGCAATGAAAAACTGTTTTTT.

This clone appeared a few times. The chain recombines TRBV7-3 with TRBJ2-1; 7 positions match TRBD2. CDR3 length: 15 residues. The junction had 7 bases not matched to a gene; V was cut back by 5 bases and J by 3 bases. CDR1 is SGHTA and CDR2 is FQGTGA in the germline V gene. In nucleotides, the CDR3 is TGTGCCAGCAGCCCTAGCCGGGGGGACTACAATGAGCAGTTCTTC. This encodes CASSPSRGDYNEQFF.

This CDR3 is CASSLLDSGNTIYF. The CDR3 nucleotides are TGTGCCAGCAGCTTACTGGACAGTGGAAACACCATATATTTT. This chain uses TRBV13 with TRBJ1-3, with D maybe TRBD1 (6 bases). The CDR3 consists of 14 residues. V was clipped by 2 bases and J by 3 bases, with 8 bases between them. Looked up from germline, CDR1 is PRHDT and CDR2 is FYEKMQ (reference sequence).

In this sample, this clone turned up a few times. V is TRBV28 and J is TRBJ2-1, with TRBD1 matching over 7 bases. The V gene end was trimmed by 10 bases and the J gene end by 9 bases; junction bases not matched to a gene: 12. Germline V gene sequence: CDR1 MDHEN, CDR2 SYDVKM. CDR3 length: 13 residues. CDR3 sequence: CAIQQGILFEQFF. As DNA, the CDR3 is TGTGCCATCCAACAGGGGATCCTCTTTGAGCAGTTCTTC.

This clone has at least ten counts. The chain has TRBV5-6 and TRBJ1-2; D is unresolved. Germline CDR1 SGHDT, CDR2 YYEEEE. V shed 4 bases and J shed 6 bases, with 25 bases lying between them. This CDR3 has 17 amino acids. Here the CDR3 DNA reads TGTGCCAGCAGCCTTCATCTGGCCGCCCGTCGGAGCCATGGCTACACCTTC. It codes for CASSLHLAARRSHGYTF.

V gene TRBV12-5 combines with J gene TRBJ2-2; 11 bases are shared with TRBD2. The CDR3 is 16 residues long. CDR1 is LGHNT and CDR2 is FRNRAP in the germline V gene. The ends lost 3 bases at V and 4 bases at J; junction bases unmatched: 4. In DNA, the CDR3 is TGTGCTAGTGGTTTTCGACTAGCGGGATTCACCGGGGAGCTGTTTTTT. Encoded protein: CASGFRLAGFTGELFF.

The chain recombines TRBV5-1 with TRBJ1-4, with D perhaps TRBD1 (5 bases). Germline V gene sequence: CDR1 SGHRS, CDR2 YFSETQ. The CDR3 runs 12 residues. The V end lost 0 bases, the J end lost 8 bases, and 5 bases lay between the germline ends. CDR3 amino acids: CASSLGDEKLFF. Written as DNA, the CDR3 is TGCGCCAGCAGCTTGGGGGACGAAAAACTGTTTTTT.

The gene calls are TRBV7-9 and TRBJ1-2; D uncertain. CDR1 and CDR2 from the germline V gene are SEHNR and FQNEAQ (reference sequence). The ends were cut back, 3 bases at V and 0 bases at J, with 8 bases in the middle. CDR3 size: 14 residues. CDR3 loop: CASSLGKANYGYTF. CDR3 sequence (DNA): TGTGCCAGCAGCTTGGGGAAAGCTAACTATGGCTACACCTTC. The variable domain in full, with the rest retrieved from reference TRBV7-9 and TRBJ1-2, is DTGVSQNPRHKITKRGQNVTFRCDPISEHNRLYWYRQTLGQGPEFLTYFQNEAQLEKSRLLSDRFSAERPKGSFSTLEIQRTEQGDSAMYLCASSLGKANYGYTFGSGTRLTVV.

This clone was seen repeatedly, ten times or more. The chain joins TRBV5-1 to TRBJ2-1; weak D call: TRBD2 (6 bases). Trimming removed 4 bases from V and 3 bases from J, with 23 bases in between. Germline CDR1 is SGHRS and CDR2 is YFSETQ. The CDR3 runs 18 residues. CDR3 amino acids: CASSQGDFASRVYNEQFF. In nucleotides, the CDR3 is TGCGCCAGCAGCCAAGGGGACTTTGCTAGCAGGGTCTACAATGAGCAGTTCTTC.

The rearrangement joins TRBV27 to TRBJ1-2; 8 nucleotides match TRBD1. This CDR3 has 15 residues. Germline-derived CDR1 and CDR2 are MNHEY and SMNVEV (reference sequence). Trimming cost V 4 bases and J 8 bases; bases outside gene matches: 12. DNA of the CDR3: TGTGCCAGCAGTTCAGGGACAGGCGCCCGGAGCGGCTACACCTTC. The encoded protein is CASSSGTGARSGYTF.

This clone was counted at least ten times. The chain links TRBV27 to TRBJ1-2; no firm D call. Trimming cost V 8 bases and J 5 bases, with 9 bases left between them. This CDR3 has 11 amino acids. Looked up from germline, CDR1 is MNHEY and CDR2 is SMNVEV (reference sequence). This CDR3 is CASSVWYGYTF. The CDR3 nucleotides are TGTGCCAGCTCCGTCTGGTATGGCTACACCTTC.

Many counts were recorded for this clone. The chain couples TRBV19 to TRBJ1-5, with 10 positions matching TRBD1. Germline CDR1 is LNHDA and CDR2 is SQIVND (reference sequence). Unmatched junction bases numbered 7, after V lost 8 bases and J lost 6 bases. CDR3 length: 14 amino acids. CDR3 residues: CASSGTGEAQPQHF. The CDR3 DNA sequence: TGTGCCAGTTCCGGGACAGGGGAGGCTCAGCCCCAGCATTTT.

The CDR3 DNA follows: TGTGCCAGCAGCCCGACAGGTCTGAGAGAGACCCAGTACTTC. It is translated as CASSPTGLRETQYF. V usage is TRBV4-2 and J usage is TRBJ2-5; D possibly corresponds to TRBD1 (6 bases). The CDR3 loop spans 14 amino acids. Germline lookup yields CDR1 LGHNA and CDR2 YNFKEQ. Trimming left V 4 bases short and J 4 bases short, with 13 bases between.

The J gene is TRBJ1-1, the V gene TRBV9, with TRBD1 identical over 7 bases. Unmatched junction bases numbered 9, after V lost 0 bases and J lost 7 bases. The CDR3 contains 15 residues. Germline V gene data show CDR1 as SGDLS and CDR2 as YYNGEE. CDR3 loop: CASSVVSRDRDEAFF. CDR3 DNA sequence: TGTGCCAGCAGCGTAGTAAGTCGGGACAGAGATGAAGCTTTCTTT.